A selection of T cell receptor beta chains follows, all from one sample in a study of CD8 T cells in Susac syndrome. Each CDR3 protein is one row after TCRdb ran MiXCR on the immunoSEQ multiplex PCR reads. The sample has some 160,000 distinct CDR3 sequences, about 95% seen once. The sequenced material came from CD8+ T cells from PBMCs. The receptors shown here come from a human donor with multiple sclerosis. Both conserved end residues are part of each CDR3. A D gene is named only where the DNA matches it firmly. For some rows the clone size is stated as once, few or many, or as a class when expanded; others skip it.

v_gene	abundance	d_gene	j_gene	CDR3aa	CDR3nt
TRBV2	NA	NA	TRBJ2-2	CASSDGRLEGTTGELFF	TGTGCCAGCAGTGATGGAAGGCTAGAGGGGACCACCGGGGAGCTGTTTTTT
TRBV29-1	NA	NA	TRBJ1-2	CSVFGEWGYTF	TGCAGCGTATTCGGGGAGTGGGGCTACACCTTC
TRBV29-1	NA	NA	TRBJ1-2	CSVGSRAEVYGYTF	TGCAGCGTTGGGAGCAGGGCGGAGGTCTATGGCTACACCTTC
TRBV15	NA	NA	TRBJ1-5	CATSRDLPGPQPQHF	TGTGCCACCAGCAGAGATTTGCCGGGTCCCCAGCCCCAGCATTTT
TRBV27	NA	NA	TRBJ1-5	CASAGGWLDNQPQHF	TGTGCCAGCGCCGGAGGCTGGCTAGACAATCAGCCCCAGCATTTT
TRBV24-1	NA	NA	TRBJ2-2	CATSDSGARELFF	TGTGCCACCAGTGATTCAGGGGCCCGGGAGCTGTTTTTT
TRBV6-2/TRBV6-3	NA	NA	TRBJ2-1	CASSTINSQKNEQFF	TGTGCCAGCAGCACGATCAATTCACAGAAGAATGAGCAGTTCTTC
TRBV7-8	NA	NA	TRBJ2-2	CASSTGGVAGELFF	TGTGCCAGCAGCACAGGGGGGGTTGCTGGGGAGCTGTTTTTT
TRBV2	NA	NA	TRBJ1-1	CASPGVSDTEAFF	TGTGCCAGCCCAGGGGTTTCAGACACTGAAGCTTTCTTT
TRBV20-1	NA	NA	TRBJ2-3	CSASNGPSTDTQYF	TGCAGTGCTAGTAACGGCCCTAGCACAGATACGCAGTATTTT
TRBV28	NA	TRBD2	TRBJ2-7	CASTTPGLGFYEQYF	TGTGCCAGCACCACACCGGGACTAGGGTTCTACGAGCAGTACTTC
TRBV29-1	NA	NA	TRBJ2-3	CSVVAASTDTQYF	TGCAGCGTTGTAGCGGCGAGCACAGATACGCAGTATTTT
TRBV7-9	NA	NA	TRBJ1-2	CASSSGGPYGYTF	TGTGCCAGCAGCTCCGGGGGACCCTATGGCTACACCTTC
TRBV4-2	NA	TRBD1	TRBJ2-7	CASSLAGTDSYEQYF	TGTGCCAGCAGCCTAGCCGGGACAGACTCCTACGAGCAGTACTTC
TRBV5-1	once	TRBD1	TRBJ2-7	CASSKDRAGSYEQYF	TGCGCCAGCAGCAAGGACAGGGCCGGATCCTACGAGCAGTACTTC
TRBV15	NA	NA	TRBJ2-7	CATSTAGTPSYEQYF	TGTGCCACCAGCACAGCCGGGACACCCTCCTACGAGCAGTACTTC
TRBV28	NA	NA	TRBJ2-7	CASSFVYEQYF	TGTGCCAGCAGTTTTGTGTACGAGCAGTACTTC
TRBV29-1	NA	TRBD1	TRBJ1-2	CSVERLGTGPGYTF	TGCAGCGTTGAACGTTTGGGGACAGGTCCTGGCTACACCTTC
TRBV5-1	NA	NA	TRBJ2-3	CASGSRLTDTQYF	TGCGCCAGCGGGTCCAGGCTCACAGATACGCAGTATTTT
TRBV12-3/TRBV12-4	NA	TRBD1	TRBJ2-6	CASSYRTGLSSGANVLTF	TGTGCCAGCAGTTACAGGACAGGTCTCTCCTCGGGGGCCAACGTCCTGACTTTC
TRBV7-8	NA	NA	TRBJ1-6	CASSTRSSPLHF	TGTGCCAGCAGTACCCGGAGTTCACCCCTCCACTTT
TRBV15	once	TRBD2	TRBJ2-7	CATSREPAGDEQYF	TGTGCCACCAGCAGAGAGCCAGCGGGAGACGAGCAGTACTTC
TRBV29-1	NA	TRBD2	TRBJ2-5	CSYSGGLTQYF	TGCAGTTATAGCGGGGGACTGACCCAGTACTTC
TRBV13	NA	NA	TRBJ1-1	CASSSDPENTEAFF	TGTGCCAGCAGCTCCGACCCGGAGAACACTGAAGCTTTCTTT
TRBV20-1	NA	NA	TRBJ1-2	CSARVEAETNYGYTF	TGCAGTGCTAGAGTAGAGGCAGAGACTAACTATGGCTACACCTTC
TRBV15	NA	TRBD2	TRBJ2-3	CATSYPREGTDTQYF	TGTGCCACCAGCTACCCACGGGAGGGCACAGATACGCAGTATTTT
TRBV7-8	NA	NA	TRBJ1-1	CASSLARGRTEAFF	TGTGCCAGCAGCTTAGCTAGAGGAAGGACTGAAGCTTTCTTT
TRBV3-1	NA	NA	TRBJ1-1	CASSQLGLNTEAFF	TGTGCCAGCAGCCAACTGGGGTTGAACACTGAAGCTTTCTTT
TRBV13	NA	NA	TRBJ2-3	CASSSWDADTQYF	TGTGCCAGCAGCTCCTGGGATGCAGATACGCAGTATTTT
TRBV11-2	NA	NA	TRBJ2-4	CASSLHPAGEFIQYF	TGTGCCAGCAGCTTACACCCGGCTGGGGAGTTCATTCAGTACTTC
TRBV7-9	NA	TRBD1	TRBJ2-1	CASSHRGRNEQFF	TGTGCCAGCAGCCACAGGGGGAGAAATGAGCAGTTCTTC
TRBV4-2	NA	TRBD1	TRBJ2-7	CASSQGQGAYGQYF	TGTGCCAGCAGCCAGGGACAGGGGGCATACGGGCAGTACTTC
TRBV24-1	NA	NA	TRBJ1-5	CATSGGPAGAQHF	TGTGCCACCAGTGGCGGACCTGCGGGTGCCCAGCATTTT
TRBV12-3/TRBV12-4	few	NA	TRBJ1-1	CASSLFNTEAFF	TGTGCCAGCAGTTTATTTAACACTGAAGCTTTCTTT
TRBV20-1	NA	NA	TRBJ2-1	CSASEMQGDEQFF	TGCAGTGCTAGTGAGATGCAGGGCGATGAGCAGTTCTTC
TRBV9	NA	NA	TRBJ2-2	CASSAGTGELFF	TGTGCCAGCAGCGCAGGGACAGGGGAGCTGTTTTTT
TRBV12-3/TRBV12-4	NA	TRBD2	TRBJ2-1	CASSLLAGGGKEQFF	TGTGCCAGCAGTTTATTAGCGGGAGGAGGGAAAGAGCAGTTCTTC
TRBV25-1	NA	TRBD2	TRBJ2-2	CATTGGLAVTGELFF	TGTGCCACCACCGGGGGACTAGCGGTAACCGGGGAGCTGTTTTTT
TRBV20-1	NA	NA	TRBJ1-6	CSASFPRGVWEGDNSPLHF	TGCAGTGCTAGTTTCCCGCGGGGAGTGTGGGAGGGGGACAATTCACCCCTCCACTTT
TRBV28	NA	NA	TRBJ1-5	CASGGTYNQPQHF	TGTGCCAGCGGGGGTACCTACAATCAGCCCCAGCATTTT
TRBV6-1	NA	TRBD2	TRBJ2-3	CASTPGLAGTNTDTQYF	TGTGCCAGCACCCCAGGACTAGCGGGGACCAACACAGATACGCAGTATTTT
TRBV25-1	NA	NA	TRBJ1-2	CASSETGQYYGYTF	TGTGCCAGCAGTGAAACGGGACAATACTATGGCTACACCTTC
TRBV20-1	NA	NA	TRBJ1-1	CSARTEEAFF	TGCAGTGCTAGAACGGAAGAAGCTTTCTTT
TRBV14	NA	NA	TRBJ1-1	CASSQLSAARGTEAFF	TGTGCCAGCAGCCAACTCTCAGCGGCACGGGGCACTGAAGCTTTCTTT
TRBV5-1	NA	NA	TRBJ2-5	CASSLGSHLLQETQYF	TGCGCCAGCAGCTTGGGATCCCACCTACTACAAGAGACCCAGTACTTC
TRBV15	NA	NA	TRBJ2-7	CATSGPHYEQYF	TGTGCCACCAGTGGGCCCCACTACGAGCAGTACTTC
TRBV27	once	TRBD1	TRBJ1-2	CASNPGTGVGYGYTF	TGTGCCAGCAACCCCGGGACAGGGGTGGGCTATGGCTACACCTTC
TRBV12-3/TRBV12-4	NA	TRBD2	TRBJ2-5	CASSLGLAGPRETQYF	TGTGCCAGCAGTTTGGGACTAGCGGGGCCCCGGGAGACCCAGTACTTC
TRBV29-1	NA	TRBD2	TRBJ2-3	CSVGRAGGTDTQYF	TGCAGCGTTGGGAGAGCGGGAGGGACAGATACGCAGTATTTT
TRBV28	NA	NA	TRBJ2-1	CASSFSGINEQFF	TGTGCCAGCAGTTTTTCGGGGATCAATGAGCAGTTCTTC
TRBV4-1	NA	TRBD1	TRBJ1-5	CASSQVSTGGFQPQHF	TGCGCCAGCAGCCAAGTGTCGACAGGGGGATTTCAGCCCCAGCATTTT
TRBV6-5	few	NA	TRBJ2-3	CASSPAGTDTQYF	TGTGCCAGCAGTCCCGCAGGCACAGATACGCAGTATTTT
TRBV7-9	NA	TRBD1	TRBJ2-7	CASSLETGEAYEQYF	TGTGCCAGCAGCCTAGAGACAGGGGAAGCCTACGAGCAGTACTTC
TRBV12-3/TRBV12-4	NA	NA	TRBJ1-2	CASSLSQAAADGYTF	TGTGCCAGCAGCCTTTCCCAGGCGGCGGCGGATGGCTACACCTTC
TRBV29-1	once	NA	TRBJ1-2	CSVASGTYGYTF	TGCAGCGTCGCTTCCGGAACGTATGGCTACACCTTC
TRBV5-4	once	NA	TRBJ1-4	CASSYAEPNEKLFF	TGTGCCAGCAGCTACGCGGAGCCTAATGAAAAACTGTTTTTT
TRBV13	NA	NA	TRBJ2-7	CASSFRDGRVLEQYF	TGTGCCAGCAGCTTCAGGGACGGCAGGGTGCTCGAGCAGTACTTC